Listed here are 23 T cell receptor beta chains from one sample, sequenced in a study of T cell changes during pregnancy in multiple sclerosis (dated by TCRdb to between 2018 and 2021). The library was produced with the immunoSEQ multiplex PCR assay. This is the immuneACCESS table as TCRdb keeps it, with only in-frame sequences that have V and J called. A part of the clones is gone; compared with another copy, unresolved V genes explain less than half, and the rest is unexplained. Here the sample has 50,000 to 60,000 clones; nearly 95% occur a single time. 0.25% to 0.3% of the sample is in the top ten clones. The material sequenced was CD4+ T cells from peripheral blood mononuclear cells, taken in the second trimester of pregnancy. Receptors were obtained from a female donor with multiple sclerosis, enrolled in a pregnancy study.

V gene TRBV2 combines with J gene TRBJ1-2; perhaps TRBD1 as D (5 bases). This CDR3 spans 12 amino acids. V lost 9 bases, J lost 8 bases, and 16 bases lay in between. The germline CDR1 and CDR2 sequences are SNHLY and FYNNEI. The CDR3 DNA reads TGTGCCAGTGGCTCAGGGTATCAAGGCTACACCTTC. Translation: CASGSGYQGYTF.

This sequence joins TRBV19 and TRBJ1-6; TRBD1 matches 10 bases. The CDR3 contains 17 residues. The J segment lost 9 bases and the V segment lost 9 bases, leaving 17 bases of the junction unmatched. The germline CDR1 and CDR2 sequences are LNHDA and SQIVND (reference sequence). CDR3 coding DNA: TGTGCCAGCAAGGGGACAGGGGTTAGGTCGCCCCGTTCACCCCTCCACTTT. Its protein is CASKGTGVRSPRSPLHF.

V usage is TRBV28 and J usage is TRBJ2-7; 8 bases are shared with TRBD1. J lost 4 bases, V lost 6 bases, and 8 bases had no gene match. This CDR3 comprises 14 residues. The germline V gene has CDR1 MDHEN and CDR2 SYDVKM. The CDR3 DNA reads TGTGCCAGCAGCGGAACAGGGGGGATGTACGAGCAGTACTTC. This translates into CASSGTGGMYEQYF.

This clone was seen only a few times. The genes are TRBV7-8 and TRBJ2-5; tentatively, D is TRBD2 (5 bases). CDR3 length: 17 residues. Germline V CDR1 and CDR2: SGHVS, FQNEAQ. Between the trimmed V and J ends, which lost 4 bases and 3 bases, there was a span of 21 bases. The CDR3 coding sequence is TGTGCCAGCAGCTCCACGGTTCTACGGGAAACTAAAGAGACCCAGTACTTC. Amino acids: CASSSTVLRETKETQYF.

This chain links TRBV10-3 with TRBJ2-7, with 10 bases identical to TRBD2. This CDR3 comprises 13 residues. Looked up from germline, CDR1 is ENHRY and CDR2 is SYGVKD. Trimming at V came to 6 bases and at J to 5 bases, leaving 4 bases not matched to a gene. CDR3 in amino acids: CAIRGAGGNEQYF. CDR3 sequence (DNA): TGTGCCATCAGGGGAGCGGGAGGGAACGAGCAGTACTTC.

The chain carries TRBV13 and TRBJ1-6; no clear D. Per germline, CDR1 PRHDT and CDR2 FYEKMQ (reference sequence). V lost 0 bases and J 2 bases, leaving 11 bases between the germline ends. The CDR3 spans 17 residues. CDR3 nucleotides: TGTGCCAGCAGCTTAGGTTCGGGGTTCGCCTATAATTCACCCCTCCACTTT. Translation: CASSLGSGFAYNSPLHF.

The table lists this clone with a count of one. The chain joins TRBV9 to TRBJ2-1; TRBD2 agrees at 12 bases. The length of the CDR3 is 15 residues. Germline CDR1 and CDR2: SGDLS and YYNGEE. With 3 bases clipped from V and 7 bases from J, the junction kept 5 bases outside the gene matches. CDR3 coding DNA: TGTGCCAGCAGCGCTGGACTAGCGGGGTGGAATGAGCAGTTCTTC. As protein: CASSAGLAGWNEQFF.

Here the CDR3 DNA reads TGTGCCAGCAGCTTGGGACCGGGACAGGGAACCTACGAGCAGTACTTC. It codes for CASSLGPGQGTYEQYF. J is TRBJ2-7 and V is TRBV5-4; 9 nucleotides line up with TRBD1. This CDR3 spans 16 amino acids. V was pared by 0 bases and J by 2 bases, with 6 bases of the junction left unmatched. Germline V gene data show CDR1 as SGHNT and CDR2 as YYREEE (reference sequence).

CDR3 region: CASSSGGAELSGANVLTF. The CDR3 DNA follows: TGTGCCAGCTCGTCCGGAGGGGCGGAACTCTCTGGGGCCAACGTCCTGACTTTC. The chain combines TRBV18 with TRBJ2-6; tentative D call: TRBD2 (6 bases). The CDR3 contains 18 residues. Germline V gives CDR1 KGHSH, CDR2 LQKENI. The V and J ends lost 6 bases and 0 bases respectively, with 18 bases between them. Complete variable domain (other parts from reference TRBV18 and TRBJ2-6): NAGVMQNPRHLVRRRGQEARLRCSPMKGHSHVYWYRQLPEEGLKFMVYLQKENIIDESGMPKERFSAEFPKEGPSILRIQQVVRGDSAAYFCASSSGGAELSGANVLTFGAGSRLTVL.

The sample holds a few counts of this clone. The chain couples TRBV5-6 to TRBJ1-1; possible D gene TRBD1, 5 bases. Trimming pared 1 base from V and 0 bases from J, leaving 10 bases between. The CDR3 runs to 15 residues. CDR1 is SGHDT and CDR2 is YYEEEE in the germline V gene. The CDR3 DNA follows: TGTGCCAGCAGCTTGCCAGGGACTCTGAACACTGAAGCTTTCTTT. It codes for CASSLPGTLNTEAFF. Drawing the rest from reference TRBV5-6 and TRBJ1-1, the complete variable domain is DAGVTQSPTHLIKTRGQQVTLRCSPKSGHDTVSWYQQALGQGPQFIFQYYEEEERQRGNFPDRFSGHQFPNYSSELNVNALLLGDSALYLCASSLPGTLNTEAFFGQGTRLTVV.

The rearrangement joins TRBV11-2 to TRBJ1-2; D possibly corresponds to TRBD1 (6 bases). Germline CDR1 SGHAT, CDR2 FQNNGV. CDR3 length: 17 amino acids. V lost 2 bases and J 0 bases, leaving 16 bases between the germline ends. The CDR3 DNA follows: TGTGCCAGCAGCTTACCAGGCGGAACAGGGTCTAACTATGGCTACACCTTC. Residues: CASSLPGGTGSNYGYTF.

The J gene is TRBJ1-2, the V gene TRBV5-1; no clear D gene. The CDR3 consists of 15 residues. CDR1 and CDR2 (germline): SGHRS, YFSETQ. With 4 bases removed from V and 1 base from J, the gap between germline ends came to 14 bases. CDR3 protein: CASSDGGPYNYGYTF. CDR3 coding DNA: TGCGCCAGCAGCGATGGAGGCCCGTATAACTATGGCTACACCTTC.

This chain connects TRBV29-1 to TRBJ1-2; TRBD1 aligns across 7 bases. This CDR3 region has 13 residues. V lost 5 bases to trimming and J lost 4 bases; unmatched junction nucleotides: 7. Germline CDR1 and CDR2: SQVTM and ANQGSEA. The CDR3 bases are TGCAGCGTTCTGACAGGGACCGGCTATGGCTACACCTTC. This gives the protein CSVLTGTGYGYTF.

This chain links TRBV7-9 with TRBJ2-3; 8 bases align to TRBD2. The V segment lost 0 bases and the J segment 1 base; nucleotides outside the gene matches: 0. The CDR3 sequence is 15 residues long. Looked up from germline, CDR1 is SEHNR and CDR2 is FQNEAQ (reference sequence). The CDR3 DNA is TGTGCCAGCAGCTTAGCGACTAGCGGCACAGATACGCAGTATTTT. Translation gives CASSLATSGTDTQYF.

The J gene is TRBJ2-1, the V gene TRBV7-7; 7 bases agree with TRBD1. Germline lookup yields CDR1 SSHAT and CDR2 FNYEAQ (reference sequence). This CDR3 has 15 amino acids. Trimming cost V 5 bases and J 6 bases; bases outside gene matches: 10. CDR3: CASSRTGTESNEQFF. The CDR3 DNA is TGTGCCAGCAGCCGTACCGGGACAGAGAGCAATGAGCAGTTCTTC. Using reference TRBV7-7 and TRBJ2-1 for the parts outside the CDR3, the full variable domain is GAGVSQSPRYKVTKRGQDVTLRCDPISSHATLYWYQQALGQGPEFLTYFNYEAQPDKSGLPSDRFSAERPEGSISTLTIQRTEQRDSAMYRCASSRTGTESNEQFFGPGTRLTVL.

The chain has TRBV19 and TRBJ2-7, with 12 bases aligning to TRBD2. V gave up 2 bases and J gave up 6 bases; unmatched junction bases: 8. This CDR3 contains 16 residues. Per germline, CDR1 LNHDA and CDR2 SQIVND (reference sequence). This CDR3 is CASSITLAGGRGEQYF. CDR3 nucleotides: TGTGCCAGTAGTATAACTCTAGCGGGGGGGCGCGGCGAGCAGTACTTC.

J is TRBJ1-5 and V is TRBV6-1; D is unresolved. The CDR3 loop spans 12 amino acids. V shed 4 bases and J shed 3 bases, with 4 bases lying between them. The germline V gene has CDR1 MNHNS and CDR2 SASEGT. The CDR3, as DNA: TGTGCCAGCAGTGTAATCAATCAGCCCCAGCATTTT. This codes for CASSVINQPQHF.

The chain couples TRBV5-1 to TRBJ2-3; D possibly corresponds to TRBD2 (6 bases). The CDR3 runs 15 residues. Between the trimmed V and J ends, which lost 7 bases and 3 bases, there was a span of 18 bases. Germline V gene sequence: CDR1 SGHRS, CDR2 YFSETQ. CDR3 residues: CASHNAGTQTDTQYF. CDR3 nucleotide sequence: TGCGCCAGCCATAACGCCGGGACTCAAACAGATACGCAGTATTTT.

The chain couples TRBV5-4 to TRBJ2-5; D is possibly TRBD2 (6 bases). Germline loops: CDR1 SGHNT, CDR2 YYREEE (reference sequence). The V end lost 2 bases, the J end lost 1 base, and 9 bases lay between the germline ends. The CDR3 is 14 amino acids. The CDR3 DNA is TGTGCCAGCAGCTTCGGGGGTGGCCAAGAGACCCAGTACTTC. The encoded protein is CASSFGGGQETQYF.

This clone is a singleton in its sample. The chain recombines TRBV5-1 with TRBJ2-1; 7 bases fit TRBD1. Unmatched junction bases numbered 14, after V lost 1 base and J lost 16 bases. From germline, CDR1 is SGHRS and CDR2 YFSETQ. This CDR3 region has 14 residues. As DNA, the CDR3 is TGCGCCAGCAGCTTGACCAGGGACAGACGACTTTTTTTCTTC. Protein sequence: CASSLTRDRRLFFF.

This sequence joins TRBV29-1 and TRBJ2-3, with 9 bases lining up with TRBD1. The CDR3 totals 13 residues. Germline lookup yields CDR1 SQVTM and CDR2 ANQGSEA. V lost 4 bases and J lost 1; bases outside the gene matches: 0. CDR3 loop: CSVGDRGTDTQYF. As DNA, the CDR3 is TGCAGCGTTGGGGACAGGGGCACAGATACGCAGTATTTT.

The J gene is TRBJ1-1, the V gene TRBV7-6, with no clear D. Trimming shortened V by 2 bases and J by 0 bases, and 4 bases separated the two germline ends. The length of the CDR3 is 13 residues. Germline CDR1 reads SGHVS; CDR2 reads FNYEAQ. DNA of the CDR3: TGTGCCAGCAGCTTACTTGTGAACACTGAAGCTTTCTTT. It translates to CASSLLVNTEAFF.

The chain uses TRBV5-4 and TRBJ2-3; the match to TRBD2 covers 14 bases. J lost 2 bases, V lost 4 bases, and 3 bases had no gene match. CDR1 and CDR2 from the germline V gene are SGHNT and YYREEE (reference sequence). CDR3 length: 16 amino acids. The CDR3 region has the DNA TGTGCCAGCAGCAAGGGACTAGCGGGGGTCACAGATACGCAGTATTTT. It translates to CASSKGLAGVTDTQYF.